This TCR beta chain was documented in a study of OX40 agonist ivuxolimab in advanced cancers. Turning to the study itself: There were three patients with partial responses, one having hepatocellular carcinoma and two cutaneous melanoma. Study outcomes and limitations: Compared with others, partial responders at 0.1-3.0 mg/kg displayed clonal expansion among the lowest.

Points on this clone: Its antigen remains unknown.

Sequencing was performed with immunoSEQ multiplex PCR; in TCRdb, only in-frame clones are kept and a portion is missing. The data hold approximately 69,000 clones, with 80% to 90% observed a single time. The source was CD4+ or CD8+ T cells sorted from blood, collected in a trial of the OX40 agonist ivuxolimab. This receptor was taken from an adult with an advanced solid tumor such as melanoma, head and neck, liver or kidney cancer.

The CDR3: CASSPVFGSRSYEQYF. As DNA, the CDR3 is TGTGCCAGCAGCCCGGTTTTTGGGAGCCGCTCCTACGAGCAGTACTTC. The rearrangement joins TRBV5-6 to TRBJ2-7; D possibly corresponds to TRBD2 (5 bases). Trimming shortened V by 4 bases and J by 0 bases, and 17 bases separated the two germline ends. Germline-derived CDR1 and CDR2 are SGHDT and YYEEEE. The CDR3 loop spans 16 amino acids.